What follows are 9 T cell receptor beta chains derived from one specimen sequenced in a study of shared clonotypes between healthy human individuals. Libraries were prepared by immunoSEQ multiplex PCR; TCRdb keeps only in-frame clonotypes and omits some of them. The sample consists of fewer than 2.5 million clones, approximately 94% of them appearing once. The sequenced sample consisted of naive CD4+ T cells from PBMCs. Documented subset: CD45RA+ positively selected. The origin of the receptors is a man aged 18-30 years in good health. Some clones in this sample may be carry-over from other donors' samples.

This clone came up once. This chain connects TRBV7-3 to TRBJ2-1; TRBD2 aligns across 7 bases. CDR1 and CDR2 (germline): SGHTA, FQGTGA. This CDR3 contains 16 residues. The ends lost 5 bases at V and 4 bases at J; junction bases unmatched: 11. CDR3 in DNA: TGTGCCAGCAGCAGGACCCTGGGAGGGGCATACAATGAGCAGTTCTTC. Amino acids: CASSRTLGGAYNEQFF.

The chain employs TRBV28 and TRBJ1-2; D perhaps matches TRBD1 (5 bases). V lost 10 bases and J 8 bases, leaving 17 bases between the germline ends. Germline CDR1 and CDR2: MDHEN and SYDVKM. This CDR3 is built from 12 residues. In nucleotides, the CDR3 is TGTGCCACCTGGCGGGACTTGTGGGGCTACACCTTC. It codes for CATWRDLWGYTF.

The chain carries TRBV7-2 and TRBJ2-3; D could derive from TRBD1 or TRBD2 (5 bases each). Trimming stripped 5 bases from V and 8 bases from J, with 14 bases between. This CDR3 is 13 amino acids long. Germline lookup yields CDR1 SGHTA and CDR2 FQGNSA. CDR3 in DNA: TGTGCCAGCAGCGAATTTACTGGGACTACGCAGTATTTT. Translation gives CASSEFTGTTQYF.

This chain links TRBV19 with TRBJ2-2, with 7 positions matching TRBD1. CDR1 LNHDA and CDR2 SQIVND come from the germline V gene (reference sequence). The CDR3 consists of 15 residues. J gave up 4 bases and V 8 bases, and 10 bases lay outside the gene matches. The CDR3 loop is CASSGQAGGTGELFF. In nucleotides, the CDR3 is TGTGCCAGTTCAGGACAGGCCGGTGGCACCGGGGAGCTGTTTTTT.

The CDR3 protein is CASSPGLAGGPGTQYF. In DNA, the CDR3 is TGTGCCAGCAGCCCCGGACTAGCGGGAGGGCCCGGGACCCAGTACTTC. This chain links TRBV11-2 with TRBJ2-5; 15 nucleotides match TRBD2. V dropped 5 bases and J dropped 7; count of bases not matched to a gene: 8. CDR3 length: 16 amino acids. CDR1 is SGHAT, CDR2 FQNNGV, per germline.

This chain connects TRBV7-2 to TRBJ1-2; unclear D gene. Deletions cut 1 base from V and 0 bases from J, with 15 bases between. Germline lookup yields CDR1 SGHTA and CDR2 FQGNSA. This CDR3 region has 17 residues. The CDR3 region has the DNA TGTGCCAGCAGCTTAGGTACACCGAGGGTAGCTAACTATGGCTACACCTTC. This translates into CASSLGTPRVANYGYTF. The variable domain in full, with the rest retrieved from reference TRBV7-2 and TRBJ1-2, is GAGVSQSPSNKVTEKGKDVELRCDPISGHTALYWYRQSLGQGLEFLIYFQGNSAPDKSGLPSDRFSAERTGGSVSTLTIQRTQQEDSAVYLCASSLGTPRVANYGYTFGSGTRLTVV.

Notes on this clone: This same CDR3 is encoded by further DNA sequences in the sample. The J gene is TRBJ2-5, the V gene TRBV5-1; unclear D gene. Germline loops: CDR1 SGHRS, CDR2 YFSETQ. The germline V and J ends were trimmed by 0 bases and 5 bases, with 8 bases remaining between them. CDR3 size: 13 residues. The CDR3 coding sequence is TGCGCCAGCAGCTTGGAAGTAGTCGAGACCCAGTACTTC. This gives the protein CASSLEVVETQYF.

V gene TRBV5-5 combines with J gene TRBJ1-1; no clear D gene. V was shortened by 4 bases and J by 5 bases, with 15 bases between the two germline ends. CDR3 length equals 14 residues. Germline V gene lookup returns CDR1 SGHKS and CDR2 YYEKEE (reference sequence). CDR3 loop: CASSPAGRVTEAFF. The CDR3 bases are TGTGCCAGCAGCCCGGCGGGTAGGGTGACTGAAGCTTTCTTT.

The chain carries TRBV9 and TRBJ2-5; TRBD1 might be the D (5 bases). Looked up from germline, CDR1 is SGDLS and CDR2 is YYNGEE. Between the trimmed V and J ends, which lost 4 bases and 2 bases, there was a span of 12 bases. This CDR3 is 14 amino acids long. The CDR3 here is CASSPRQTQETQYF. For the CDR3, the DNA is TGTGCCAGCAGCCCCCGACAGACGCAAGAGACCCAGTACTTC.